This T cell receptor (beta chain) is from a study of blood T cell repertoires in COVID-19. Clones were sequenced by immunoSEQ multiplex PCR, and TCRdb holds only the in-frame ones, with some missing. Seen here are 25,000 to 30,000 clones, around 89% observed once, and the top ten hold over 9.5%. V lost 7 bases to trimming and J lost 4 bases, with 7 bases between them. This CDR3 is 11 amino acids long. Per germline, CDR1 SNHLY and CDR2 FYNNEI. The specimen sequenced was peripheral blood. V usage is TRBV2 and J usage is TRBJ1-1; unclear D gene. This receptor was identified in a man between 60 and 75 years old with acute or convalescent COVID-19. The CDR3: CASNTGTEAFF. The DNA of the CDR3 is TGTGCCAGCAATACGGGCACTGAAGCTTTCTTT. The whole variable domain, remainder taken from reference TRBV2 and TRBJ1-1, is EPEVTQTPSHQVTQMGQEVILRCVPISNHLYFYWYRQILGQKVEFLVSFYNNEISEKSEIFDDQFSVERPDGSNFTLKIRSTKLEDSAMYFCASNTGTEAFFGQGTRLTVV.